Following are 9 T cell receptor beta chains from one sample sequenced in a study of blood T cell repertoires in COVID-19. Only in-frame clones appear in the TCRdb table, and some are missing; sequencing was by immunoSEQ multiplex PCR. The sample lists roughly 330,000 clones; 87% were seen once. Source material: PBMCs or T cells enriched from blood (not recorded which). All receptors come from a woman in her 30s who had recovered from COVID-19.

This rearrangement joins TRBV7-9 to TRBJ2-7; D unclear. The germline V gene has CDR1 SEHNR and CDR2 FQNEAQ (reference sequence). This CDR3 is 14 amino acids long. V dropped 6 bases and J dropped 0 bases, with 12 bases sitting between them. As DNA, the CDR3 is TGTGCCAGCAGGGTACCCGGCGGCTCCTACGAGCAGTACTTC. Its protein is CASRVPGGSYEQYF.

The chain carries TRBV9 and TRBJ1-1; D gene uncertain. Germline CDR1 SGDLS, CDR2 YYNGEE. The CDR3 spans 14 residues. Trimming pared 2 bases from V and 1 base from J, leaving 9 bases between. CDR3 in amino acids: CASSVLIGNTEAFF. CDR3 DNA sequence: TGTGCCAGCAGCGTTCTAATTGGGAACACTGAAGCTTTCTTT.

The J gene is TRBJ2-1, the V gene TRBV5-4; D gene unclear. V lost 0 bases, J lost 1 base, and 5 bases lay in between. The CDR3 is 14 residues long. In germline, CDR1 is SGHNT, CDR2 YYREEE (reference sequence). Written as DNA, the CDR3 is TGTGCCAGCAGCTTGGGGCAGTCCTACAATGAGCAGTTCTTC. It translates to CASSLGQSYNEQFF. The whole variable domain, filled in from reference TRBV5-4 and TRBJ2-1, reads ETGVTQSPTHLIKTRGQQVTLRCSSQSGHNTVSWYQQALGQGPQFIFQYYREEENGRGNFPPRFSGLQFPNYSSELNVNALELDDSALYLCASSLGQSYNEQFFGPGTRLTVL.

DNA of the CDR3: TGTGCCAGTAGCCCCACAGGGGGCGCGGGTGGCTACACCTTC. It encodes CASSPTGGAGGYTF. The chain uses TRBV19 and TRBJ1-2; the match to TRBD1 covers 9 bases. The ends lost 6 bases at V and 7 bases at J; junction bases unmatched: 9. Germline V CDR1 and CDR2: LNHDA, SQIVND (reference sequence). This CDR3 is built from 14 residues.

The V call is TRBV5-6, the J call TRBJ2-1; 7 bases align to TRBD1. Germline loops: CDR1 SGHDT, CDR2 YYEEEE. J was trimmed by 13 bases and V by 2 bases; bases with no gene match: 6. The CDR3 totals 12 residues. The DNA for the CDR3 is TGTGCCAGCAGCTTCGACAGGGAAAGACAGTTCTTC. As protein: CASSFDRERQFF.

The gene calls are TRBV18 and TRBJ1-2; D is unresolved. This CDR3 is built from 16 residues. V was pared by 6 bases and J by 3 bases, with 20 bases between. From germline, CDR1 is KGHSH and CDR2 LQKENI. The CDR3 sequence: CASSEQTRQRYYGYTF. The CDR3 nucleotides read TGTGCCAGCTCCGAACAAACGCGCCAGCGTTACTATGGCTACACCTTC.

This sequence joins TRBV28 and TRBJ1-5, with a weak D call TRBD1 (5 bases). Trimming left V 1 base short and J 5 bases short, with 21 bases between. This CDR3 is built from 18 residues. Germline lookup yields CDR1 MDHEN and CDR2 SYDVKM. The CDR3: CASSLSGFWGSGDQPQHF. CDR3 bases: TGTGCCAGCAGTTTATCTGGCTTCTGGGGTTCGGGGGATCAGCCCCAGCATTTT. Full variable domain (outside the CDR3, taken from reference TRBV28 and TRBJ1-5): DVKVTQSSRYLVKRTGEKVFLECVQDMDHENMFWYRQDPGLGLRLIYFSYDVKMKEKGDIPEGYSVSREKKERFSLILESASTNQTSMYLCASSLSGFWGSGDQPQHFGDGTRLSIL.

The chain carries TRBV30 and TRBJ1-3, with TRBD1 matching 7 bases. This CDR3 spans 15 amino acids. Unmatched junction bases numbered 2, after V lost 0 bases and J lost 0 bases. Germline V gene data show CDR1 as GTSNPN and CDR2 as SVGIG (reference sequence). The chain's CDR3 is CAWSVTGASGNTIYF. The CDR3 nucleotides are TGTGCCTGGAGTGTTACAGGGGCCTCTGGAAACACCATATATTTT.

This rearrangement joins TRBV7-2 to TRBJ1-4; D remains unclear. CDR3 length equals 15 residues. Germline V CDR1 and CDR2: SGHTA, FQGNSA. The ends were cut back, 5 bases at V and 7 bases at J, with 17 bases in the middle. The CDR3 sequence: CASSPEADPGEKLFF. The CDR3 DNA reads as TGTGCCAGCAGCCCAGAAGCCGACCCGGGTGAAAAACTGTTTTTT.